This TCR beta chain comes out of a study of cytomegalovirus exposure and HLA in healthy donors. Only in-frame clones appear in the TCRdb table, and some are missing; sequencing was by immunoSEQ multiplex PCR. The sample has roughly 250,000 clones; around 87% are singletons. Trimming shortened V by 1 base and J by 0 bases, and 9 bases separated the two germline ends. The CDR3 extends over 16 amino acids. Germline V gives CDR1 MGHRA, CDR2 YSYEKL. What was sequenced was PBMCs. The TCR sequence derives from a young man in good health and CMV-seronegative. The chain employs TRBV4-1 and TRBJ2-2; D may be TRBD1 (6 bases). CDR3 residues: CASSQGPGANTGELFF. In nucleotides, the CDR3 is TGCGCCAGCAGCCAAGGGCCAGGGGCGAACACCGGGGAGCTGTTTTTT.